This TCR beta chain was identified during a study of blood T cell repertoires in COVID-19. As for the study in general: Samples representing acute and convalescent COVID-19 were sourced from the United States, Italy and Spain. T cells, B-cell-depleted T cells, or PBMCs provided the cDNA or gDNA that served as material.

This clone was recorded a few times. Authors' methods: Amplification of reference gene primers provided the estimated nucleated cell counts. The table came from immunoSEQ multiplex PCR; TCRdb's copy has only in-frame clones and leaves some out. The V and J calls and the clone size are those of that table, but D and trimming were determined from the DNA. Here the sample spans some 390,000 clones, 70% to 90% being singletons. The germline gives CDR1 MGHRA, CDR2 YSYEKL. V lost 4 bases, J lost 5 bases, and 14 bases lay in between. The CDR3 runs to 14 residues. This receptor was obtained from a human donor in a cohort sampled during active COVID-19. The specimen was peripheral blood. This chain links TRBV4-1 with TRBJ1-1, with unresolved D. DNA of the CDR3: TGCGCCAGCAGCCTGCTTGAGGGAAATACTGAAGCTTTCTTT. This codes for CASSLLEGNTEAFF.